This T cell receptor beta chain comes out of a study of cytotoxic CD8 clonotypes in ibrutinib-treated CLL (dated by TCRdb to the early 2020s). About the full investigation: In this cohort, 15 or so patients were treatment-naive and approximately twelve were relapsed/refractory, while roughly 18 had unmutated IGHV. Responses were partial in around 25 patients and complete in 2; after median around 65 months follow-up, around 14 stayed in remission and some twelve progressed. Response samples were obtained after a median of 12 months of treatment, with a range of about 6 to 40 months. On average, each sample had about 250,000 productive templates and more than 75,000 productive rearrangements. Of the 85 to 90 participants in the trial, about 26 had longitudinal samples available. Cryopreserved peripheral blood mononuclear cells were collected before treatment, at response, and at either disease progression or sustained remission. Every remission and progressive disease sample was obtained while ibrutinib was still being received by the patients. Beyond this particular receptor, the publication reports: At baseline, clonality was higher than in age-matched healthy donors and showed a strong correlation with circulating CD8+ T-cell counts. Sampling times were not matched between patients in sustained remission and patients whose disease was progressing, and lymph node repertoires were not examined. An increase in clonality was observed at ibrutinib response, with clonality remaining stable during sustained remission and falling back toward baseline at progression. Public clonotypes were found to be uncommon and were observed to contract or remain stable during treatment; the increase in clonality was shown to reflect expansion of private clonotypes at ibrutinib response.

The time point label, as the study defines it: roughly 12 months on ibrutinib. For TCR beta library preparation, roughly 2.2 micrograms of genomic DNA were isolated from cryopreserved PBMCs. Longitudinal blood samples from CLL patients on ibrutinib monotherapy underwent high-throughput TCR beta sequencing. The patients took part in an open-label, single-center phase 2 trial of ibrutinib monotherapy. On a MiSeq, deep resolution sequencing aimed for a depth between 1 in 1 million and 1 in 200,000 T cells, with each clonotype covered 10x on average. TCR beta libraries were generated with the immunoSEQ hsTCRB Kit. Per the authors' processing: ImmunoSEQ Data Assistant and ImmunoSEQ Analyzer were used for data analysis, and V, D and J genes were assigned according to IMGT definitions. Clonality was computed as one minus normalized Shannon entropy of productive rearrangement frequencies, ranging from 0 to 1. Public clonotype analysis was restricted to overrepresented clonotypes comprising at least 0.05% of each patient's repertoire. About a dozen repertoires from age-matched healthy donors, obtained from immuneACCESS, served as clonality controls. TCRdb carries this immuneACCESS record with in-frame sequences only. Its versions omit some clonotypes, under half of them owing to an unresolved V gene in the studies checked, with the rest unexplained. V, J and clone size are those of that table, while D and trimming were read from the DNA. The sample records 15,000 to 20,000 clones, roughly 60% of which are singletons. About 25% of the sample rests with the top ten.

Concerning this clone: No antigen is known for it. Base quality data are lacking; no much larger clone is found one base away.

This TCR came from a human donor with chronic lymphocytic leukemia. The sample here was PBMCs, taken after 12 months of ibrutinib treatment.

For the CDR3, the sequence is CASSDQGRGNTGELFF. The DNA reads as follows: TGTGCCAGCAGCGATCAGGGGAGGGGGAACACCGGGGAGCTGTTTTTT. The sequence links TRBV5-8 to TRBJ2-2; a weak D assignment points to TRBD2 (7 bases agree). Including the terminal cysteine and phenylalanine, the CDR3 comprises 16 residues. The CDR3 DNA has 48 bases and is translated from base 1. Relative to germline, V is 4 bases shorter and J is 1 base shorter, with 14 bases between their ends. CDR1 SGHTS and CDR2 YDEGEE were looked up in the germline V gene.